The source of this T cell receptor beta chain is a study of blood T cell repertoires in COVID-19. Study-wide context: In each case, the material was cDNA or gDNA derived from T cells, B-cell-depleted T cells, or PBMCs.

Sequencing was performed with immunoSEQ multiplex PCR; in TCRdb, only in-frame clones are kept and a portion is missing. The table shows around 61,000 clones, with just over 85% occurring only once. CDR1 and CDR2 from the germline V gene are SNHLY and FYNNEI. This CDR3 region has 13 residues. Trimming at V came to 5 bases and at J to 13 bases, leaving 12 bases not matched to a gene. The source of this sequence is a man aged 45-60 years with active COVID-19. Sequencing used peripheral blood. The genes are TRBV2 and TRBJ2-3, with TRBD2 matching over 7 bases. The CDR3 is CASSFSSGREEYF. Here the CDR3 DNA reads TGTGCCAGCAGTTTCTCAAGTGGGAGGGAGGAGTATTTT. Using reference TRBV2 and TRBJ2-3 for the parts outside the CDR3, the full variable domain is EPEVTQTPSHQVTQMGQEVILRCVPISNHLYFYWYRQILGQKVEFLVSFYNNEISEKSEIFDDQFSVERPDGSNFTLKIRSTKLEDSAMYFCASSFSSGREEYFGPGTRLTVL.